This TCR beta chain appears in the sequencing data of a study of blood T cell repertoires in COVID-19. Study at large: COVID-19 samples, acute and convalescent, were from the United States, Italy and Spain. T cells, B-cell-depleted T cells, or PBMCs provided the cDNA or gDNA that served as material.

This clone was detected only a few times. Study members were between about 18 and 90 years old and lived in approximately 25 US regions. The CDR3 is 15 amino acids. V shed 4 bases and J 8 bases; nucleotides not matched to a gene: 7. Germline V lookup: CDR1 SGHNT, CDR2 YENEEA. Under the authors' procedure: The authors estimated nucleated cell counts from reference gene primer amplification. Assay used: immunoSEQ multiplex PCR; TCRdb lists only in-frame clones, some missing. V and J calls and clone size are those listed in that table; D and trimming were worked out from the DNA. The sample shows nearly 400,000 clones, around 92% of them seen only once.

The receptor was derived from a woman aged 25 to 39 who had recovered from COVID-19. Sequences were obtained from PBMCs or T cells enriched from blood (not recorded which). This chain uses TRBV11-3 with TRBJ2-1, with 11 bases that match TRBD2. For the CDR3, the DNA is TGTGCCAGCAGCTCGGGCGTACTAGCGGGAGATGAGCAGTTCTTC. Translating it yields CASSSGVLAGDEQFF. Supplemented by reference TRBV11-3 and TRBJ2-1, the full variable domain reads EAGVVQSPRYKIIEKKQPVAFWCNPISGHNTLYWYLQNLGQGPELLIRYENEEAVDDSQLPKDRFSAERLKGVDSTLKIQPAELGDSAVYLCASSSGVLAGDEQFFGPGTRLTVL.